A selection of T cell receptor beta chains follows, all from one sample in a study of early T cells in non-severe SARS-CoV-2 infection. TCRdb reprocessed the 5' RACE reads via MiXCR and lists one record per CDR3 protein. The sample has around 25,000 distinct CDR3 sequences; around 4.5% are singletons. The sequenced sample was whole blood. The receptors derive from an adult who was a healthcare worker with PCR-confirmed SARS-CoV-2 infection or an uninfected control (not recorded which). The CDR3 runs from the conserved cysteine through the conserved F or W. Fields, in order: V gene, clone size, J gene, CDR3 length, CDR3 protein. Expanded clones get a size class; other rows say once, few or many, or leave the size out.

>TRBV20-1|many|TRBJ1-4|11
CSAMYEEKLFF
>TRBV2|many|TRBJ2-1|15
CASSDYLLSYNEQFF
>TRBV4-3|many|TRBJ2-3|16
CASSQELAGSTFTQYF
>TRBV9|many|TRBJ1-1|14
CASSVLDGNTEAFF
>TRBV28|many|TRBJ1-2|16
CASSLPGTLANYGYTF
>TRBV27|many|TRBJ2-4|13
CASSLAGGNIQYF
>TRBV21-1|many|TRBJ1-1|19
CASSKLRGTGDARCTEAFF
>TRBV6-1|few|TRBJ2-7|14
CASSDPSFKNEDYF
>TRBV7-6|NA|TRBJ2-1|15
CASSSGTSGVYEQFF
>TRBV5-1|NA|TRBJ2-7|15
CASSWATGDSYEQYF
>TRBV12-3/TRBV12-4|many|TRBJ2-1|13
CASSILAEGEQFF
>TRBV6-5|many|TRBJ2-3|14
CASSHGLDTDTQYF
>TRBV12-3/TRBV12-4|few|TRBJ2-1|13
CASSLPGRSEQFF
>TRBV20-1|many|TRBJ2-1|14
CSARDRTAYNEQFF
>TRBV7-7|many|TRBJ2-5|13
CASSAQSEETQYF
>TRBV19|NA|TRBJ2-2|13
CASSIDQYGKLFF
>TRBV27|few|TRBJ2-1|18
CASSFNTGTSGRATEQFF
>TRBV29-1|many|TRBJ2-1|14
CSGDRGGIWNEQFF
>TRBV6-4|few|TRBJ1-2|17
CASSDFVDSYSSYGYTF
>TRBV20-1|many|TRBJ1-1|14
CSASRDPMNTEAFF
>TRBV7-2|many|TRBJ1-2|13
CASSLETGYGYTF
>TRBV5-6|few|TRBJ2-7|12
CASSLITSVEYF